This T cell receptor (beta chain) was identified during a study of CD8+CD57+ T cells in acquired aplastic anemia. This clonotype was seen more than once but under ten times. An expansion of CD8+CD57+ cells by flow cytometry had been shown in patients chosen for sequencing. Template material for TCR beta VDJ and CDR3 profiling consisted of genomic DNA. TCRdb re-derived calls from the reads in MiXCR, one entry per CDR3 protein. The data show a few hundred thousand distinct CDR3 sequences, with under 50% seen just once and 15% to 20% held by the top ten. The length of the CDR3 is 12 residues. V lost 5 bases, J lost 3 bases, and 9 bases lay in between. CDR1 and CDR2 (germline): SGHRS, YFSETQ.

The sequencing input was sorted CD4+, CD8+, or CD8+CD57+ T cells (not recorded which) from PBMCs. The chain is built from TRBV5-1 and TRBJ2-7, with a tentative D call TRBD1 (5 bases). The TCR comes from a human donor with aplastic anemia. DNA for the CDR3: TGCGCCAGCAGGACCCAGGGCTACGAGCAGTACTTC. Amino acids: CASRTQGYEQYF.